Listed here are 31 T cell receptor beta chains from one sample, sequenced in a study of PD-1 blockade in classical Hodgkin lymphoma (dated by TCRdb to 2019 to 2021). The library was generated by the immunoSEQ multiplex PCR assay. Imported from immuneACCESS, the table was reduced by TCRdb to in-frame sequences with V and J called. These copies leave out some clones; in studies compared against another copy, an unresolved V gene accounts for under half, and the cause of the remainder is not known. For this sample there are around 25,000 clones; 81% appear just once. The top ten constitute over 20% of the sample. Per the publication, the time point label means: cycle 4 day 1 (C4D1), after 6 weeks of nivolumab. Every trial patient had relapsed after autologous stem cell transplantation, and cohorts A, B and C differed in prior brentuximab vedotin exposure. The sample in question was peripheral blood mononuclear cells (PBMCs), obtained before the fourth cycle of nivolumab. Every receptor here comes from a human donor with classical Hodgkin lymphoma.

This CDR3 is CASSLAGQATEAFF. As DNA, the CDR3 is TGTGCCAGCAGCTTAGCCGGACAGGCCACTGAAGCTTTCTTT. The chain joins TRBV7-9 to TRBJ1-1; 7 nucleotides match TRBD1. Germline lookup yields CDR1 SEHNR and CDR2 FQNEAQ (reference sequence). Unmatched junction bases numbered 2, after V lost 0 bases and J lost 4 bases. The CDR3 totals 14 residues. Full variable domain (missing parts from reference TRBV7-9 and TRBJ1-1): DTGVSQNPRHKITKRGQNVTFRCDPISEHNRLYWYRQTLGQGPEFLTYFQNEAQLEKSRLLSDRFSAERPKGSFSTLEIQRTEQGDSAMYLCASSLAGQATEAFFGQGTRLTVV.

CDR3 sequence (DNA): TGCGCCAGCAGCTTGGTACCGAACGATCAGCCCCAGCATTTT. Its translation: CASSLVPNDQPQHF. The rearrangement joins TRBV5-1 to TRBJ1-5; unclear D gene. Trimming cost V 0 bases and J 5 bases, with 9 bases left between them. CDR3 size: 14 residues. Germline loops: CDR1 SGHRS, CDR2 YFSETQ.

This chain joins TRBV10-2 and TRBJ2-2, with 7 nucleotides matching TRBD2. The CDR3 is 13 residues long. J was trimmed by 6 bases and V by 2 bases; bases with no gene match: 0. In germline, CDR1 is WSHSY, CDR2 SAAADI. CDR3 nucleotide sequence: TGCGCCAGCAGTGAGGGGGGGGCCGGGGAGCTGTTTTTT. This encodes CASSEGGAGELFF.

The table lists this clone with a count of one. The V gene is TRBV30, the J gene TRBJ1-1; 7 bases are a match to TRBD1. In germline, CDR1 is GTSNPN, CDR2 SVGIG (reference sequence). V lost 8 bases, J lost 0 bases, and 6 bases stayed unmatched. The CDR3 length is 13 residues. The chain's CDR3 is CAVDRAMNTEAFF. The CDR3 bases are TGTGCCGTAGACAGGGCCATGAACACTGAAGCTTTCTTT.

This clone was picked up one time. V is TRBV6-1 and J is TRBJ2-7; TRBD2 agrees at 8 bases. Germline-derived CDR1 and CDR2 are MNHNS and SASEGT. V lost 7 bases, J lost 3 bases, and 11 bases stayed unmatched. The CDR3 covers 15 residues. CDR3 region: CASTEREIVNYEQYF. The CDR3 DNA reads TGTGCCAGCACCGAGCGGGAGATAGTGAACTACGAGCAGTACTTC.

CDR3 amino acids: CASSNSLSLGRTYEQYF. The CDR3 bases are TGTGCCAGCAGCAACAGCTTAAGCCTCGGCAGAACCTACGAGCAGTACTTC. The gene calls are TRBV5-6 and TRBJ2-7; D is unresolved. CDR3 length: 17 amino acids. Trimming cost V 4 bases and J 2 bases, with 22 bases left between them. Germline V lookup: CDR1 SGHDT, CDR2 YYEEEE.

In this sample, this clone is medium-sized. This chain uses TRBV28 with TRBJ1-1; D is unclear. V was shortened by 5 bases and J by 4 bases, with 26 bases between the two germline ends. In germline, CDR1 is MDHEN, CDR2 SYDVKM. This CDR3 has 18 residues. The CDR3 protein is CASSLTLRRGLIGTEAFF. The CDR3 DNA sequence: TGTGCCAGCAGTCTAACTCTCCGTCGAGGGTTGATAGGCACTGAAGCTTTCTTT. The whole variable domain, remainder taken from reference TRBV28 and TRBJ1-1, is DVKVTQSSRYLVKRTGEKVFLECVQDMDHENMFWYRQDPGLGLRLIYFSYDVKMKEKGDIPEGYSVSREKKERFSLILESASTNQTSMYLCASSLTLRRGLIGTEAFFGQGTRLTVV.

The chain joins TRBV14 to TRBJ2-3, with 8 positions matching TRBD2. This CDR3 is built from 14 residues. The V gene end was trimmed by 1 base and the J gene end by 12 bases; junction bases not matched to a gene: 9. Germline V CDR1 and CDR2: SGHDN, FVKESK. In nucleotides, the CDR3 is TGTGCCAGCAGCCAAGGATCTGGACTAGCATTTCAGTATTTT. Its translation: CASSQGSGLAFQYF.

CDR3 region: CASSRVANTEAFF. CDR3 DNA: TGTGCCAGCAGTAGGGTCGCGAACACTGAAGCTTTCTTT. The chain recombines TRBV6-1 with TRBJ1-1; D is unclear. Germline CDR1 reads MNHNS; CDR2 reads SASEGT. Trimming took 5 bases from V and 1 from J, leaving 8 bases between them. The CDR3 has 13 amino acids.

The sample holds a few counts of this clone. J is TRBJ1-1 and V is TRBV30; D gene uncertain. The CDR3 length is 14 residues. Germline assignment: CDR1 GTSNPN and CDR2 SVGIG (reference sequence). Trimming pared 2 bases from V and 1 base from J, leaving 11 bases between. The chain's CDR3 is CAWSKLAPNTEAFF. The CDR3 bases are TGTGCCTGGAGTAAACTAGCCCCGAACACTGAAGCTTTCTTT. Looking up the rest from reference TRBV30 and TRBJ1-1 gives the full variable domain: SQTIHQWPATLVQPVGSPLSLECTVEGTSNPNLYWYRQAAGRGLQLLFYSVGIGQISSEVPQNLSASRPQDRQFILSSKKLLLSDSGFYLCAWSKLAPNTEAFFGQGTRLTVV.

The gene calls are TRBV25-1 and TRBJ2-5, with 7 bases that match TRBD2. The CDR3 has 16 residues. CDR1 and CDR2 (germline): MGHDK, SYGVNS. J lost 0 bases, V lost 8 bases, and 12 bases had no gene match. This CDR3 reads CASQLRDYYDQETQYF. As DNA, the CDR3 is TGTGCCAGCCAGCTCCGGGACTACTACGACCAAGAGACCCAGTACTTC.

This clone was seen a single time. This chain's CDR3 is CASSPGQGVNQPQHF. CDR3 coding DNA: TGTGCCAGCAGCCCGGGACAGGGGGTCAATCAGCCCCAGCATTTT. The V and J genes are TRBV7-9 and TRBJ1-5, with 11 bases aligning to TRBD1. Germline CDR1 is SEHNR and CDR2 is FQNEAQ (reference sequence). CDR3 size: 15 residues. V shed 5 bases and J 3 bases; nucleotides not matched to a gene: 3.

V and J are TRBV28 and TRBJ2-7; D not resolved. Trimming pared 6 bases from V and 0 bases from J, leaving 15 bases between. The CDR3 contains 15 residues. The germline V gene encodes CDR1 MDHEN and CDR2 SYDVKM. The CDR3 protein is CASSDLRLNSYEQYF. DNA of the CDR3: TGTGCCAGCAGCGACCTCCGACTGAACTCCTACGAGCAGTACTTC.

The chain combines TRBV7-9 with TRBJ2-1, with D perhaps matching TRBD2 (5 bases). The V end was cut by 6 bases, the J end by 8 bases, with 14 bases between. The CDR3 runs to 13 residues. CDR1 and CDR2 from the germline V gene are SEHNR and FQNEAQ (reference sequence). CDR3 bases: TGTGCCAGCAGAGCAGGAGGAAACGATGAGCAGTTCTTC. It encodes CASRAGGNDEQFF. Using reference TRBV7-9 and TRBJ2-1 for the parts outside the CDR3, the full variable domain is DTGVSQNPRHKITKRGQNVTFRCDPISEHNRLYWYRQTLGQGPEFLTYFQNEAQLEKSRLLSDRFSAERPKGSFSTLEIQRTEQGDSAMYLCASRAGGNDEQFFGPGTRLTVL.

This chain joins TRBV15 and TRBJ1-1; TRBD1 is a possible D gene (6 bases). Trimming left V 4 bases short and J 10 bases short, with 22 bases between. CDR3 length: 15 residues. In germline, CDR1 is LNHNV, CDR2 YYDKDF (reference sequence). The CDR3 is CATSINADSLGGAFF. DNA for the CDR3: TGTGCCACCAGCATAAATGCGGACAGTTTGGGGGGAGCTTTCTTT. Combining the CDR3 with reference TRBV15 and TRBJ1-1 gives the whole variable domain DAMVIQNPRYQVTQFGKPVTLSCSQTLNHNVMYWYQQKSSQAPKLLFHYYDKDFNNEADTPDNFQSRRPNTSFCFLDIRSPGLGDTAMYLCATSINADSLGGAFFGQGTRLTVV.

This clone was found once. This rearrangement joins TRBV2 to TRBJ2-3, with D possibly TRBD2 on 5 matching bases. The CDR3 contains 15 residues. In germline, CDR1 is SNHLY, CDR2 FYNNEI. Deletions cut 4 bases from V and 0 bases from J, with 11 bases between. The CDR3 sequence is CASSVEGLSTDTQYF. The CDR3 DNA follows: TGTGCCAGCAGTGTTGAGGGCCTGAGCACAGATACGCAGTATTTT.

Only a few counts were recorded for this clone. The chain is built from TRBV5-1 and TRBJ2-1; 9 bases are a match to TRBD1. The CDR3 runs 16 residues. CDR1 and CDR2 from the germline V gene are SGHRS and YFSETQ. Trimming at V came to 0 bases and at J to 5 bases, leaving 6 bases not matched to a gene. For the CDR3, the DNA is TGCGCCAGCAGCTTGGTGTCGGGACAGGGAAACAATGAGCAGTTCTTC. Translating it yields CASSLVSGQGNNEQFF.

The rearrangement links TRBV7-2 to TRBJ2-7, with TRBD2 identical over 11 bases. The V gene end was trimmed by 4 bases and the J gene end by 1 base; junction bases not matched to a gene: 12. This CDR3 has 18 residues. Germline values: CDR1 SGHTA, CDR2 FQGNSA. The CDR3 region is CASSSPGLAVVASYEQYF. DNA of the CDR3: TGTGCCAGCAGCTCACCGGGACTAGCGGTCGTTGCTTCCTACGAGCAGTACTTC.

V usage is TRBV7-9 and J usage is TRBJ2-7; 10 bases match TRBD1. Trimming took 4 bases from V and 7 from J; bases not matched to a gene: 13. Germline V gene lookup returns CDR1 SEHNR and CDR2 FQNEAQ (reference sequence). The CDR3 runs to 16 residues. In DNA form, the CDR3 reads TGTGCCAGCAGCTCCAGGACAGGGGGTCTGTCGAGAGAGCAGTACTTC. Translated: CASSSRTGGLSREQYF.

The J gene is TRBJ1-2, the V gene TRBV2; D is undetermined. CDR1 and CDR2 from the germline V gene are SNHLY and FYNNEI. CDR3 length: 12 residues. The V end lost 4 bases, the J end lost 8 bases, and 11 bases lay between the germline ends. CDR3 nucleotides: TGTGCCAGCAGTGTCGATGGACGAGGCTACACCTTC. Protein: CASSVDGRGYTF.

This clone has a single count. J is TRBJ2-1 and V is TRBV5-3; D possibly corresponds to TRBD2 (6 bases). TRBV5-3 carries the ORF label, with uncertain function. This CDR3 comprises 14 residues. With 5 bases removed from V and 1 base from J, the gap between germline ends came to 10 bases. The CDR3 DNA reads TGTGCCAGAAGGGTGGGACTTTCCTACAATGAGCAGTTCTTC. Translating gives CARRVGLSYNEQFF.

CDR3 region: CASSEGQGDTQYF. The CDR3 DNA reads as TGTGCCAGCAGTGAGGGACAGGGGGATACGCAGTATTTT. The J gene is TRBJ2-3, the V gene TRBV6-1, with TRBD1 matching 10 bases. Trimming at V came to 3 bases and at J to 6 bases, leaving 0 bases not matched to a gene. In germline, CDR1 is MNHNS, CDR2 SASEGT. The CDR3 loop spans 13 amino acids.

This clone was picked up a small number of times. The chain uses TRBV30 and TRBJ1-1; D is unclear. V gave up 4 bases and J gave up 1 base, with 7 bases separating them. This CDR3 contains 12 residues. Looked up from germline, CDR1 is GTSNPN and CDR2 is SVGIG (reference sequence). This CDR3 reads CAWNGQNTEAFF. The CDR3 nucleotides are TGTGCCTGGAACGGCCAGAACACTGAAGCTTTCTTT. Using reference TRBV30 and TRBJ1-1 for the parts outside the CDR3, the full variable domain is SQTIHQWPATLVQPVGSPLSLECTVEGTSNPNLYWYRQAAGRGLQLLFYSVGIGQISSEVPQNLSASRPQDRQFILSSKKLLLSDSGFYLCAWNGQNTEAFFGQGTRLTVV.

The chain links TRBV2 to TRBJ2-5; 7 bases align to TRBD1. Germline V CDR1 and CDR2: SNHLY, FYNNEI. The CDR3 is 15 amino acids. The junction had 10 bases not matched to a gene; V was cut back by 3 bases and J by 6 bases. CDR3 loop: CASSEGGTVGKTQYF. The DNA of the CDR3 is TGTGCCAGCAGTGAGGGTGGGACAGTGGGGAAGACCCAGTACTTC.

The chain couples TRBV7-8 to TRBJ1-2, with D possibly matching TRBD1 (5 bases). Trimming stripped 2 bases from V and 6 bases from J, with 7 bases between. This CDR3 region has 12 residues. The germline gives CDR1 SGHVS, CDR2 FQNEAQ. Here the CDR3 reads CASSLQGDGYTF. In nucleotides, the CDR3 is TGTGCCAGCAGCTTACAGGGAGATGGCTACACCTTC.

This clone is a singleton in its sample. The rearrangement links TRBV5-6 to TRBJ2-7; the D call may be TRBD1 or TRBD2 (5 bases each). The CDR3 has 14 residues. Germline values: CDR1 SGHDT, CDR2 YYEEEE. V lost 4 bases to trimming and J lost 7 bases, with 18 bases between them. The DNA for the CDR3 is TGTGCCAGCAGCCACGAGGGGCCAAGAGGGGAGCAGTACTTC. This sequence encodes CASSHEGPRGEQYF.

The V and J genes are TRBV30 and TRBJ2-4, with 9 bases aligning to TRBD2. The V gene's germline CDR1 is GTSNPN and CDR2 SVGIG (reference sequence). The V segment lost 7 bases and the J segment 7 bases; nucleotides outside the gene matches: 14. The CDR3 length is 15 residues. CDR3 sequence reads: CASDRAGGPENIQYF. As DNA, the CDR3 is TGTGCCTCTGACAGGGCGGGGGGGCCGGAGAACATTCAGTACTTC. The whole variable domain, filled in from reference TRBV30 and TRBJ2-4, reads SQTIHQWPATLVQPVGSPLSLECTVEGTSNPNLYWYRQAAGRGLQLLFYSVGIGQISSEVPQNLSASRPQDRQFILSSKKLLLSDSGFYLCASDRAGGPENIQYFGAGTRLSVL.

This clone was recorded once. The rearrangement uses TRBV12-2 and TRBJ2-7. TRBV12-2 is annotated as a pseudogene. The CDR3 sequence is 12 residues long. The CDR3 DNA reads TGTGCCAGCAGCCCAACGGTCTACGAGCAGTACTTC. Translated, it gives CASSPTVYEQYF.

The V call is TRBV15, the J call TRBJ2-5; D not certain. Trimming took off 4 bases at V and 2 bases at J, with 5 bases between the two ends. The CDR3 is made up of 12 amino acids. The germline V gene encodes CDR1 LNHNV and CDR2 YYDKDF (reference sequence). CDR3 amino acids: CATSTEQETQYF. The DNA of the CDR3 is TGTGCCACCAGCACCGAACAAGAGACCCAGTACTTC.

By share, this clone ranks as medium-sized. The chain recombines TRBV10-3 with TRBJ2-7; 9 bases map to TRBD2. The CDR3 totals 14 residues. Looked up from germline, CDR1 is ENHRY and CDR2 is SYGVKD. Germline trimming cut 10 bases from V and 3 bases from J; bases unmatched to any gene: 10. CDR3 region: CATRASGGHYEQYF. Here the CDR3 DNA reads TGTGCCACCCGCGCGAGCGGGGGGCACTACGAGCAGTACTTC.

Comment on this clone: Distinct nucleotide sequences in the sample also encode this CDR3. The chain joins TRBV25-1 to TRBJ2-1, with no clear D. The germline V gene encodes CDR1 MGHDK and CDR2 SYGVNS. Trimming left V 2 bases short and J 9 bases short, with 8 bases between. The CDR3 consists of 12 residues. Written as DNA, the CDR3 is TGTGCCAGCAGTGAAGGGAAGGGTGAGCAGTTCTTC. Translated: CASSEGKGEQFF.